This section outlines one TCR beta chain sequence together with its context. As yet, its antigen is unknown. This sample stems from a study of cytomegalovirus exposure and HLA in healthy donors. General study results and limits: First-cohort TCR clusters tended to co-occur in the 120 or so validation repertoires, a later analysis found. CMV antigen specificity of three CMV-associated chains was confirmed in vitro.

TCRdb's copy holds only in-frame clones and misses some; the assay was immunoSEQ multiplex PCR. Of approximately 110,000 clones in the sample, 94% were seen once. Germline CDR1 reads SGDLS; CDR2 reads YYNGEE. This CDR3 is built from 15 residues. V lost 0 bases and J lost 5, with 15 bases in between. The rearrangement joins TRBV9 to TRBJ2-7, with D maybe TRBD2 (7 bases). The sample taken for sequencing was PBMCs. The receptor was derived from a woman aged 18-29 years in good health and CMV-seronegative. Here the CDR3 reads CASSVDGGREDEQYF. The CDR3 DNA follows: TGTGCCAGCAGCGTAGACGGGGGGCGGGAAGACGAGCAGTACTTC. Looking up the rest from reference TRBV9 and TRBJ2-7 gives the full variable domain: DSGVTQTPKHLITATGQRVTLRCSPRSGDLSVYWYQQSLDQGLQFLIQYYNGEERAKGNILERFSAQQFPDLHSELNLSSLELGDSALYFCASSVDGGREDEQYFGPGTRLTVT.